This TCR beta chain was obtained from a study of shared clonotypes between healthy human individuals. This CDR3 contains 14 residues. Trimming cost V 0 bases and J 1 base, with 8 bases left between them. Looked up from germline, CDR1 is SGDLS and CDR2 is YYNGEE. About this clone: The antigen is not known.

CD45RO-negative, CCR7-positively selected cells formed the naive CD8 fraction, excluding terminally differentiated effector memory CD45RA+ cells. Those who donated were healthy HIV-negative adults, with no recent acute infections or vaccinations reported. The study's findings and limits: Shared clonotypes across all four donors exceeded non-shared ones in generation probability.

As handled by the study authors: Because ImmunoSEQ provided only junction sequences with no quality scores, the filtering differed. Assay used: immunoSEQ multiplex PCR; TCRdb lists only in-frame clones, some missing. V and J calls and clone size are given by that table; D and trimming were obtained from the DNA. Of around 550,000 clones listed, approximately 95% were seen once; the top ten hold about 0.11%. The chain joins TRBV9 to TRBJ2-7, with a tentative D call TRBD1 (6 bases). The sample taken for sequencing was naive CD8+ T cells sorted from blood. This clonotype was sampled from a woman under 40 in good health. The CDR3 sequence is CASSVGTVSYEQYF. For the CDR3, the DNA is TGTGCCAGCAGCGTAGGGACAGTATCCTACGAGCAGTACTTC. The variable domain in full, with the rest retrieved from reference TRBV9 and TRBJ2-7, is DSGVTQTPKHLITATGQRVTLRCSPRSGDLSVYWYQQSLDQGLQFLIQYYNGEERAKGNILERFSAQQFPDLHSELNLSSLELGDSALYFCASSVGTVSYEQYFGPGTRLTVT.